These T cell receptor beta chains were read from a single sample in a study of blood T cell repertoires in COVID-19. Clones were read by immunoSEQ multiplex PCR, and TCRdb kept only the in-frame ones, dropping some. The table lists some 200,000 clones, 87% of them singletons. Source material: peripheral blood. The receptors originated from a woman between 70 and 85 years old with COVID-19, enrolled during active disease. Both conserved end residues are part of each CDR3. A D gene is named only where the DNA matches it firmly. A clone size is listed for some rows: how often the clone was seen (once, few, many), or a class if it is expanded.

size: -
V: TRBV28
J: TRBJ1-2
D: -
CDR3: CASSINPGSGYTF
DNA: TGTGCCAGCAGTATAAACCCAGGCAGCGGCTACACCTTC

size: -
V: TRBV7-9
J: TRBJ2-7
D: TRBD2
CDR3: CASSVGTSGSYEQYF
DNA: TGTGCCAGCAGCGTAGGGACTAGCGGCAGCTACGAGCAGTACTTC

size: -
V: TRBV19
J: TRBJ1-5
D: -
CDR3: CASSNLRAAQPQHF
DNA: TGTGCCAGTAGTAATTTGCGGGCGGCACAGCCCCAGCATTTT

size: -
V: TRBV30
J: TRBJ1-5
D: TRBD1
CDR3: CAWRDRGNQPQHF
DNA: TGTGCCTGGAGAGACAGGGGCAATCAGCCCCAGCATTTT

size: -
V: TRBV7-8
J: TRBJ2-2
D: TRBD2
CDR3: CASSGTSGITGELFF
DNA: TGTGCCAGCAGCGGGACTAGCGGGATCACCGGGGAGCTGTTTTTT

size: -
V: TRBV18
J: TRBJ1-5
D: -
CDR3: CASSPGGAGSNQPQHF
DNA: TGTGCCAGCTCACCCGGGGGGGCAGGGAGCAATCAGCCCCAGCATTTT

size: -
V: TRBV2
J: TRBJ2-7
D: -
CDR3: CASSEAFSSYEQYF
DNA: TGTGCCAGCAGTGAAGCGTTTAGCTCCTACGAGCAGTACTTC

size: -
V: TRBV27
J: TRBJ2-7
D: TRBD1
CDR3: CASSWGQGPGEQYF
DNA: TGTGCCAGCAGTTGGGGACAGGGCCCGGGCGAGCAGTACTTC

size: -
V: TRBV29-1
J: TRBJ2-1
D: TRBD2
CDR3: CSVTGTSADEQFF
DNA: TGCAGCGTTACCGGGACTAGCGCCGATGAGCAGTTCTTC

size: -
V: TRBV30
J: TRBJ1-2
D: -
CDR3: CAWSSRRGDYGYTF
DNA: TGTGCCTGGAGTTCGCGGAGGGGTGACTATGGCTACACCTTC

size: -
V: TRBV7-8
J: TRBJ1-2
D: TRBD1
CDR3: CASSFIYVGDRDGGYTF
DNA: TGTGCCAGCAGCTTTATTTATGTCGGAGACAGGGATGGTGGCTACACCTTC

size: -
V: TRBV7-3
J: TRBJ2-7
D: -
CDR3: CASSLTSGSYEQYF
DNA: TGTGCCAGCAGCTTAACTAGCGGCTCCTACGAGCAGTACTTC

size: -
V: TRBV7-8
J: TRBJ2-1
D: -
CDR3: CASSLELTEDNEQFF
DNA: TGTGCCAGCAGCTTAGAGCTGACAGAGGACAATGAGCAGTTCTTC

size: -
V: TRBV3-1/TRBV3-2
J: TRBJ1-5
D: -
CDR3: CASSSSRGKNQPQHF
DNA: TGTGCCAGCAGCTCCTCGAGGGGGAAGAATCAGCCCCAGCATTTT

size: -
V: TRBV13
J: TRBJ2-5
D: -
CDR3: CASRCPGIPRRETQYF
DNA: TGTGCCAGCAGATGTCCCGGGATCCCACGGCGAGAGACCCAGTACTTC

size: -
V: TRBV3-1/TRBV3-2
J: TRBJ1-5
D: TRBD1
CDR3: CASSQDFTGDQPQHF
DNA: TGTGCCAGCAGCCAAGATTTCACAGGGGATCAGCCCCAGCATTTT

size: -
V: TRBV5-4
J: TRBJ1-4
D: TRBD1
CDR3: CASSPSPGQRLLFF
DNA: TGTGCCAGCAGCCCCAGTCCGGGACAGCGGCTTCTGTTTTTT

size: once
V: TRBV5-1
J: TRBJ1-3
D: -
CDR3: CASSVGSGGLPSGNTIYF
DNA: TGCGCCAGCAGCGTGGGATCGGGGGGTCTACCGTCTGGAAACACCATATATTTT

size: few
V: TRBV19
J: TRBJ1-1
D: TRBD1
CDR3: CASSPRQGNTEAFF
DNA: TGTGCCAGTAGTCCGCGACAGGGGAACACTGAAGCTTTCTTT

size: -
V: TRBV30
J: TRBJ2-3
D: -
CDR3: CAWSVGGTDTQYF
DNA: TGTGCCTGGAGTGTAGGGGGAACAGATACGCAGTATTTT

size: -
V: TRBV7-9
J: TRBJ2-1
D: TRBD1
CDR3: CASSFPGTGGGEQFF
DNA: TGTGCCAGCAGCTTCCCCGGGACAGGGGGTGGTGAGCAGTTCTTC

size: -
V: TRBV7-6
J: TRBJ2-5
D: TRBD1
CDR3: CASSSGTEETQYF
DNA: TGTGCCAGCAGCTCAGGGACAGAAGAGACCCAGTACTTC

size: -
V: TRBV11-2
J: TRBJ2-7
D: -
CDR3: CASSGETDTYEQYF
DNA: TGTGCCAGCAGCGGAGAGACAGATACCTACGAGCAGTACTTC

size: -
V: TRBV5-4
J: TRBJ1-4
D: -
CDR3: CASSLTGVVNEKLFF
DNA: TGTGCCAGCAGCTTGACAGGCGTGGTTAATGAAAAACTGTTTTTT

size: -
V: TRBV30
J: TRBJ2-7
D: -
CDR3: CAWSPGLSTSYEQYF
DNA: TGTGCCTGGAGTCCGGGACTCTCAACATCCTACGAGCAGTACTTC

size: -
V: TRBV7-2
J: TRBJ1-2
D: -
CDR3: CASSLVADYGYTF
DNA: TGTGCCAGCAGCTTAGTGGCAGACTATGGCTACACCTTC

size: -
V: TRBV27
J: TRBJ1-2
D: -
CDR3: CASSFAGYGYTF
DNA: TGTGCCAGCAGTTTCGCCGGCTATGGCTACACCTTC

size: -
V: TRBV7-2
J: TRBJ2-7
D: TRBD2
CDR3: CASHSSGGTYEQYF
DNA: TGTGCCAGCCATAGTAGCGGGGGGACCTACGAGCAGTACTTC

size: -
V: TRBV27
J: TRBJ2-7
D: -
CDR3: CASRLEARVPREQYF
DNA: TGTGCCAGCAGATTAGAGGCCAGGGTACCCCGCGAGCAGTACTTC

size: -
V: TRBV3-1/TRBV3-2
J: TRBJ2-1
D: TRBD2
CDR3: CASSSSGSLNEQFF
DNA: TGTGCCAGCAGCTCTAGCGGGAGTCTGAATGAGCAGTTCTTC

size: -
V: TRBV30
J: TRBJ1-6
D: -
CDR3: CAWSVGTNNSPLHF
DNA: TGTGCCTGGAGTGTAGGGACTAATAATTCACCCCTCCACTTT

size: -
V: TRBV4-2
J: TRBJ2-7
D: TRBD2
CDR3: CASSRSLTSGYEQYF
DNA: TGTGCCAGCAGCCGAAGTCTGACTAGCGGCTACGAGCAGTACTTC

size: -
V: TRBV3-1/TRBV3-2
J: TRBJ1-5
D: -
CDR3: CASSQGRSGNQPQHF
DNA: TGTGCCAGCAGCCAAGGTCGGTCAGGAAATCAGCCCCAGCATTTT

size: -
V: TRBV18
J: TRBJ2-7
D: -
CDR3: CASSPVPEGEQYF
DNA: TGTGCCAGCTCACCAGTCCCTGAGGGCGAGCAGTACTTC

size: -
V: TRBV29-1
J: TRBJ1-2
D: TRBD1
CDR3: CSVDPQGARGYTF
DNA: TGCAGCGTTGACCCACAGGGGGCGCGTGGCTACACCTTC

size: -
V: TRBV7-2
J: TRBJ1-2
D: -
CDR3: CASSRPRGNTGYTF
DNA: TGTGCCAGCAGCAGGCCGCGGGGCAATACTGGCTACACCTTC

size: few
V: TRBV3-1/TRBV3-2
J: TRBJ2-7
D: TRBD2
CDR3: CASSQGLAGYYEQYF
DNA: TGTGCCAGCAGCCAGGGACTAGCGGGATACTACGAGCAGTACTTC

size: -
V: TRBV18
J: TRBJ2-5
D: TRBD1
CDR3: CASSATGWETQYF
DNA: TGTGCCAGCTCTGCGACAGGGTGGGAGACCCAGTACTTC

size: -
V: TRBV6-5
J: TRBJ2-7
D: -
CDR3: CASSPMGAYYEQYF
DNA: TGTGCCAGCAGCCCCATGGGGGCGTACTACGAGCAGTACTTC

size: once
V: TRBV7-9
J: TRBJ1-5
D: TRBD1
CDR3: CASSSQGAQHF
DNA: TGTGCCAGCAGCTCACAGGGGGCCCAGCATTTT

size: -
V: TRBV6-5
J: TRBJ1-1
D: TRBD1
CDR3: CASSHQTGGVFEAFF
DNA: TGTGCCAGCAGTCACCAGACAGGGGGGGTGTTCGAAGCTTTCTTT

size: -
V: TRBV18
J: TRBJ1-1
D: -
CDR3: CASSPQGIDTEAFF
DNA: TGTGCCAGCTCACCCCAGGGGATTGACACTGAAGCTTTCTTT

size: few
V: TRBV5-1
J: TRBJ2-1
D: -
CDR3: CASSLAGGRSYNEQFF
DNA: TGCGCCAGCAGCTTGGCCGGTGGGAGGTCCTACAATGAGCAGTTCTTC

size: -
V: TRBV2
J: TRBJ2-1
D: TRBD1
CDR3: CASRGQYNEQFF
DNA: TGTGCCAGCAGGGGACAGTACAATGAGCAGTTCTTC

size: once
V: TRBV6-5
J: TRBJ2-2
D: -
CDR3: CASSYSPGSDTGELFF
DNA: TGTGCCAGCAGTTACTCCCCCGGGAGTGACACCGGGGAGCTGTTTTTT

size: -
V: TRBV27
J: TRBJ2-7
D: -
CDR3: CASSPGRDSYEQYF
DNA: TGTGCCAGCAGTCCCGGACGGGATTCCTACGAGCAGTACTTC

size: -
V: TRBV5-1
J: TRBJ2-5
D: TRBD1
CDR3: CASSLRDRQETQYF
DNA: TGCGCCAGCAGCTTGAGGGACAGACAAGAGACCCAGTACTTC

size: -
V: TRBV10-3
J: TRBJ2-7
D: TRBD2
CDR3: CAIKTSGGGYEQYF
DNA: TGTGCCATCAAGACTAGCGGGGGAGGCTACGAGCAGTACTTC

size: -
V: TRBV7-8
J: TRBJ2-3
D: -
CDR3: CASSSLQYTDTQYF
DNA: TGTGCCAGCAGCTCACTACAATACACAGATACGCAGTATTTT

size: few
V: TRBV28
J: TRBJ1-2
D: TRBD1
CDR3: CASSLGQGYGYTF
DNA: TGTGCCAGCAGCCTAGGACAGGGCTATGGCTACACCTTC

size: -
V: TRBV25-1
J: TRBJ2-7
D: TRBD2
CDR3: CASSGGAGDYEQYF
DNA: TGTGCCAGCAGTGGGGGAGCGGGGGACTACGAGCAGTACTTC

size: -
V: TRBV10-3
J: TRBJ2-2
D: -
CDR3: CASYRDTLSFNTGELFF
DNA: TGTGCCAGCTACCGGGACACACTAAGTTTCAACACCGGGGAGCTGTTTTTT

size: -
V: TRBV4-3
J: TRBJ2-7
D: TRBD2
CDR3: CASSRKSTGGTAYEQYF
DNA: TGCGCCAGCAGCCGCAAATCCACGGGAGGCACGGCCTACGAGCAGTACTTC

size: -
V: TRBV12-5
J: TRBJ2-2
D: TRBD1
CDR3: CASGLATGVSTGELFF
DNA: TGTGCTAGTGGTTTGGCCACAGGGGTCTCCACCGGGGAGCTGTTTTTT